The present T cell receptor beta chain was sequenced within a study of OX40 agonist ivuxolimab in advanced cancers. Background on the study: Patients received ivuxolimab, an intravenous treatment, every 2 weeks at 0.01 to 10 mg/kg. One hepatocellular carcinoma and two cutaneous melanoma patients partially responded. Study-wide results and caveats: The study found that CD8+ T cells averaged more expanded clones than CD4+. At 0.1 to 3.0 mg/kg, CD4+ and CD8+ blood T cells expanded clonally by week 6.

Notes on this clone: The antigen remains unidentified.

This CDR3 is built from 14 residues. The V gene end was trimmed by 7 bases and the J gene end by 6 bases; junction bases not matched to a gene: 9. The germline CDR1 and CDR2 sequences are SGHTA and FQGTGA. The table came from immunoSEQ multiplex PCR; TCRdb's copy has only in-frame clones and leaves some out. The sample consists of over 50,000 clones, over 80% of them appearing once. This material consisted of CD4+ or CD8+ T cells sorted from blood, taken in a trial of the OX40 agonist ivuxolimab. The receptor comes from an adult with an advanced solid tumor such as melanoma, head and neck, liver or kidney cancer. V usage is TRBV7-3 and J usage is TRBJ1-2, with TRBD1 identical over 9 bases. This chain's CDR3 is CASTSGQGMNGYTF. The CDR3, as DNA: TGTGCCAGCACCTCCGGACAGGGGATGAATGGCTACACCTTC. Filled out from reference TRBV7-3 and TRBJ1-2, the complete variable domain reads GAGVSQTPSNKVTEKGKYVELRCDPISGHTALYWYRQSLGQGPEFLIYFQGTGAADDSGLPNDRFFAVRPEGSVSTLKIQRTERGDSAVYLCASTSGQGMNGYTFGSGTRLTVV.